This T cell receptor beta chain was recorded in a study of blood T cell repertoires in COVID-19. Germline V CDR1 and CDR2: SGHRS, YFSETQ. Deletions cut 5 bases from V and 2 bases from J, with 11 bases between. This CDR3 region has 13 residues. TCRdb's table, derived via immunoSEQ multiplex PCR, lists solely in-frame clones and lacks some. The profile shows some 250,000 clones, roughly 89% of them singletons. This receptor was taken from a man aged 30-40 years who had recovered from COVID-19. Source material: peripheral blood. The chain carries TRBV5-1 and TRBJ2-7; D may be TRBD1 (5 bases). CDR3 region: CASSVDRPYEQYF. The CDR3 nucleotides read TGCGCCAGCAGTGTTGACAGACCCTACGAGCAGTACTTC.